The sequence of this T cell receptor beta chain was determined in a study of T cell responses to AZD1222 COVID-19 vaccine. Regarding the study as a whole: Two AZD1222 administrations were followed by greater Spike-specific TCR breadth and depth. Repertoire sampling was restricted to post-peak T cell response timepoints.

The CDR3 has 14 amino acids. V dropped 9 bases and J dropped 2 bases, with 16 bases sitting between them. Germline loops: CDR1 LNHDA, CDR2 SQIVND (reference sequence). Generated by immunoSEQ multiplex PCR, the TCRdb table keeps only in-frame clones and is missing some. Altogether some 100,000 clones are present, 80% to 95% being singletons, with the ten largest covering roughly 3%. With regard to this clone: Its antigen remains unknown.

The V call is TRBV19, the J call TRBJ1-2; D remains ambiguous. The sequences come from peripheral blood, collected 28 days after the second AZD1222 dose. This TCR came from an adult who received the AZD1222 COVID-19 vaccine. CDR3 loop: CASRPRSPNYGYTF. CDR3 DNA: TGTGCCAGCCGCCCCAGGAGCCCAAACTATGGCTACACCTTC. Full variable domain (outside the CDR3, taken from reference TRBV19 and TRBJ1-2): DGGITQSPKYLFRKEGQNVTLSCEQNLNHDAMYWYRQDPGQGLRLIYYSQIVNDFQKGDIAEGYSVSREKKESFPLTVTSAQKNPTAFYLCASRPRSPNYGYTFGSGTRLTVV.